These 27 T cell receptor beta chains came from one sample sequenced in a study of blood T cell repertoires in COVID-19. Here immunoSEQ multiplex PCR was the method, and the copy in TCRdb shows in-frame clones only, minus some. This table has more than 15,000 clones, roughly nine tenths appearing once. The sequencing sample was made of peripheral blood. These receptors all stem from a man between 50 and 59 years old with active COVID-19.

This chain uses TRBV5-1 with TRBJ1-2, with 9 bases aligning to TRBD1. V lost 1 base and J lost 6; bases outside the gene matches: 4. CDR3 size: 14 residues. Looked up from germline, CDR1 is SGHRS and CDR2 is YFSETQ. The CDR3, as DNA: TGCGCCAGCAGCTTGATACAGGGGGCGGATGGCTACACCTTC. Amino acid sequence: CASSLIQGADGYTF.

CDR3 sequence (DNA): TGTGCCAGCAGCTTAGGAGGGACAGGGGGCGAGCAGTACTTC. It yields the protein CASSLGGTGGEQYF. The chain has TRBV7-2 and TRBJ2-7; TRBD1 matches 11 bases. The CDR3 length is 14 residues. The germline V gene encodes CDR1 SGHTA and CDR2 FQGNSA. The V gene end was trimmed by 1 base and the J gene end by 6 bases; junction bases not matched to a gene: 2.

V gene TRBV2 combines with J gene TRBJ1-4; 8 nucleotides match TRBD1. The length of the CDR3 is 14 residues. The germline V gene has CDR1 SNHLY and CDR2 FYNNEI. With 6 bases clipped from V and 8 bases from J, the junction kept 8 bases outside the gene matches. In nucleotides, the CDR3 is TGTGCCAGCAGGGACCGGACAGGGCTCGAAAAACTGTTTTTT. Residues: CASRDRTGLEKLFF. The full variable domain, its missing parts supplied by reference TRBV2 and TRBJ1-4, is EPEVTQTPSHQVTQMGQEVILRCVPISNHLYFYWYRQILGQKVEFLVSFYNNEISEKSEIFDDQFSVERPDGSNFTLKIRSTKLEDSAMYFCASRDRTGLEKLFFGSGTQLSVL.

This rearrangement joins TRBV28 to TRBJ2-3; 8 nucleotides agree with TRBD2. The V gene's germline CDR1 is MDHEN and CDR2 SYDVKM. Unmatched junction bases numbered 1, after V lost 2 bases and J lost 6 bases. The CDR3 is made up of 13 amino acids. This chain's CDR3 is CASSLAGGDTQYF. The CDR3 DNA reads as TGTGCCAGCAGTTTAGCGGGAGGCGATACGCAGTATTTT.

The gene calls are TRBV9 and TRBJ2-4; a weak D match, TRBD2 (5 bases). This CDR3 spans 16 amino acids. Germline lookup yields CDR1 SGDLS and CDR2 YYNGEE. V shed 0 bases and J shed 0 bases, with 10 bases lying between them. CDR3 amino acids: CASSVGESQAKNIQYF. CDR3 bases: TGTGCCAGCAGCGTAGGGGAGTCTCAAGCCAAAAACATTCAGTACTTC. Using reference TRBV9 and TRBJ2-4 for the parts outside the CDR3, the full variable domain is DSGVTQTPKHLITATGQRVTLRCSPRSGDLSVYWYQQSLDQGLQFLIQYYNGEERAKGNILERFSAQQFPDLHSELNLSSLELGDSALYFCASSVGESQAKNIQYFGAGTRLSVL.

The chain employs TRBV9 and TRBJ1-1; 10 bases line up with TRBD1. This CDR3 has 15 residues. Germline V gene sequence: CDR1 SGDLS, CDR2 YYNGEE. V lost 0 bases, J lost 6 bases, and 5 bases stayed unmatched. CDR3 DNA sequence: TGTGCCAGCAGCGTAGAGGGACAGGGGAGAGCTGAAGCTTTCTTT. This codes for CASSVEGQGRAEAFF. Using reference TRBV9 and TRBJ1-1 for the parts outside the CDR3, the full variable domain is DSGVTQTPKHLITATGQRVTLRCSPRSGDLSVYWYQQSLDQGLQFLIQYYNGEERAKGNILERFSAQQFPDLHSELNLSSLELGDSALYFCASSVEGQGRAEAFFGQGTRLTVV.

This clone was observed a single time. The rearrangement uses TRBV5-1 and TRBJ1-1; 10 bases agree with TRBD1. The CDR3 has 19 amino acids. The J segment lost 7 bases and the V segment lost 0 bases, leaving 18 bases of the junction unmatched. The V gene's germline CDR1 is SGHRS and CDR2 YFSETQ. CDR3 protein: CASSLGFGAGTGAPFEAFF. The CDR3 region has the DNA TGCGCCAGCAGCTTGGGTTTTGGAGCCGGGACAGGGGCCCCCTTTGAAGCTTTCTTT.

This chain connects TRBV24-1 to TRBJ2-6, with D possibly matching TRBD1 (6 bases). Between the trimmed V and J ends, which lost 3 bases and 2 bases, there was a span of 16 bases. The germline CDR1 and CDR2 sequences are KGHDR and SFDVKD. This CDR3 has 18 residues. The CDR3 region has the DNA TGTGCCACCAGTGATCCCAGGGGCAGGGTAGCTGGGGCCAACGTCCTGACTTTC. The encoded protein is CATSDPRGRVAGANVLTF.

V gene TRBV27 combines with J gene TRBJ2-7, with 8 nucleotides matching TRBD1. The CDR3 is made up of 16 amino acids. From germline, CDR1 is MNHEY and CDR2 SMNVEV (reference sequence). The J segment lost 6 bases and the V segment lost 3 bases, leaving 13 bases of the junction unmatched. The CDR3 sequence is CASSFYGQGGPAEQYF. CDR3 nucleotides: TGTGCCAGCAGTTTCTATGGACAGGGTGGACCTGCCGAGCAGTACTTC.

The chain is built from TRBV6-2 or TRBV6-3 and TRBJ1-2; no firm D call. In germline, CDR1 is MNHEY, CDR2 SVGEGT. Trimming shortened V by 2 bases and J by 4 bases, and 8 bases separated the two germline ends. The CDR3 totals 13 residues. This CDR3 is CASSYPGGYGYTF. The CDR3, as DNA: TGTGCCAGCAGTTACCCCGGCGGCTATGGCTACACCTTC.

The chain links TRBV25-1 to TRBJ1-3; TRBD1 might be the D (6 bases). The V end was cut by 4 bases, the J end by 0 bases, with 16 bases between. There are 17 residues in the CDR3. Germline V gives CDR1 MGHDK, CDR2 SYGVNS. This chain's CDR3 is CASSGNRVRYSGNTIYF. The DNA for the CDR3 is TGTGCCAGCAGTGGGAACAGGGTTCGTTACTCTGGAAACACCATATATTTT.

The chain links TRBV5-6 to TRBJ2-5; 8 bases align to TRBD2. V lost 4 bases, J lost 0 bases, and 8 bases stayed unmatched. The CDR3 extends over 16 amino acids. The germline gives CDR1 SGHDT, CDR2 YYEEEE. The CDR3 region is CASSRPLADYQETQYF. The DNA for the CDR3 is TGTGCCAGCAGCCGGCCACTAGCGGATTACCAAGAGACCCAGTACTTC.

The chain recombines TRBV5-1 with TRBJ2-3; TRBD2 matches at 9 bases. The junction had 4 bases not matched to a gene; V was cut back by 3 bases and J by 2 bases. Germline V gives CDR1 SGHRS, CDR2 YFSETQ. This CDR3 spans 15 amino acids. The CDR3 loop is CASSWGLANTDTQYF. CDR3 sequence (DNA): TGCGCCAGCAGCTGGGGACTAGCCAACACAGATACGCAGTATTTT.

The V call is TRBV5-1, the J call TRBJ1-3; 8 nucleotides align to TRBD1. The germline CDR1 and CDR2 sequences are SGHRS and YFSETQ. With V trimmed by 5 bases and J by 4 bases, 5 bases remained unmatched. The CDR3 is 14 amino acids. The CDR3 nucleotides are TGCGCCAGCAGACTGACAGGGGACGGAAACACCATATATTTT. Its protein product is CASRLTGDGNTIYF.

The chain couples TRBV19 to TRBJ1-1; D gene uncertain. Per germline, CDR1 LNHDA and CDR2 SQIVND (reference sequence). This CDR3 comprises 13 residues. V shed 0 bases and J shed 10 bases, with 12 bases lying between them. In DNA, the CDR3 is TGTGCCAGTAGTATAGATCTATCGCCGGGAGCTTTCTTT. This encodes CASSIDLSPGAFF.

The chain has TRBV19 and TRBJ2-5; 12 bases are a match to TRBD1. CDR3 length: 16 residues. Germline CDR1 is LNHDA and CDR2 is SQIVND (reference sequence). V lost 2 bases, J lost 4 bases, and 5 bases stayed unmatched. CDR3 amino acids: CASSITGTGGRETQYF. The CDR3 DNA reads TGTGCCAGTAGTATAACCGGGACAGGGGGCCGAGAGACCCAGTACTTC.

The chain combines TRBV7-3 with TRBJ2-5; D is unclear. Trimming removed 5 bases at V and 4 bases at J, with 20 bases between. In germline, CDR1 is SGHTA, CDR2 FQGTGA. The CDR3 covers 16 residues. The CDR3 DNA is TGTGCCAGCAGCCCCTCGAGAGCTTCCCGCGGAGAGACCCAGTACTTC. Amino acids: CASSPSRASRGETQYF.

This clone was detected only once. The V and J genes are TRBV15 and TRBJ2-1; D remains unclear. The CDR3 length is 13 residues. The ends were cut back, 3 bases at V and 8 bases at J, with 11 bases in the middle. The V gene's germline CDR1 is LNHNV and CDR2 YYDKDF (reference sequence). CDR3 in amino acids: CATSRGFVDEQFF. CDR3 DNA sequence: TGTGCCACCAGCAGGGGCTTCGTCGATGAGCAGTTCTTC.

In nucleotides, the CDR3 is TGCAGTGCTAGTTTTGCGGGAGAGGTCACAGATACGCAGTATTTT. It yields the protein CSASFAGEVTDTQYF. V is TRBV20-1 and J is TRBJ2-3; TRBD2 agrees at 7 bases. Losses at the gene ends were 3 bases for V and 2 bases for J; bases not matched to a gene: 8. Germline V gives CDR1 DFQATT, CDR2 SNEGSKA (reference sequence). CDR3 length equals 15 residues.

This chain uses TRBV6-5 with TRBJ2-7, with 8 bases that match TRBD1. CDR1 is MNHEY, CDR2 SVGAGI, per germline. V gave up 5 bases and J gave up 1 base; unmatched junction bases: 4. The CDR3 has 14 residues. CDR3 residues: CASSRQGISYEQYF. CDR3 nucleotides: TGTGCCAGCAGTCGACAGGGGATTTCCTACGAGCAGTACTTC.

This clone was counted a few times. The rearrangement joins TRBV12-3 or TRBV12-4 to TRBJ1-2; TRBD1 might be the D (5 bases). This CDR3 contains 13 residues. The V gene lost 5 bases and the J gene lost 8 bases, with 15 bases spanning the gap. In nucleotides, the CDR3 is TGTGCCAGCAGTGGGGCCGCGCGGGGCGGCTACACCTTC. It specifies CASSGAARGGYTF.

The chain recombines TRBV11-3 with TRBJ2-2, with a possible D match to TRBD2 (7 bases). Deletions cut 7 bases from V and 7 bases from J, with 16 bases between. Germline V gene sequence: CDR1 SGHNT, CDR2 YENEEA. The CDR3 is 14 amino acids. Here the CDR3 DNA reads TGTGCCAGCACCCCCGGGGGGCGAAGCGGGGAGCTGTTTTTT. Its translation: CASTPGGRSGELFF.

V and J are TRBV12-1 and TRBJ2-5; TRBD2 reflects the table's D call only, with no check against the DNA. TRBV12-1 is flagged as a pseudogene. The CDR3 totals 10 residues. In nucleotides, the CDR3 is TGTGCCAGCCCTAAAGAGACCCAGTACTTC. Residues: CASPKETQYF.

The chain uses TRBV28 and TRBJ2-6; tentative D call: TRBD1 (6 bases). The CDR3 is 16 amino acids. Trimming removed 2 bases at V and 0 bases at J, with 8 bases between. Germline-derived CDR1 and CDR2 are MDHEN and SYDVKM. The DNA for the CDR3 is TGTGCCAGCAGTTTAGGGGGCCCCTCTGGGGCCAACGTCCTGACTTTC. Its protein product is CASSLGGPSGANVLTF.

The V gene is TRBV15, the J gene TRBJ2-5; 7 bases are shared with TRBD1. Per germline, CDR1 LNHNV and CDR2 YYDKDF (reference sequence). V lost 2 bases, J lost 5 bases, and 8 bases stayed unmatched. The CDR3 is made up of 15 amino acids. The CDR3 loop is CATSRNTGDLETQYF. The CDR3 nucleotides are TGTGCCACCAGCAGAAATACAGGGGATTTGGAGACCCAGTACTTC.

The chain recombines TRBV2 with TRBJ1-5; TRBD1 is a possible D gene (5 bases). V shed 4 bases and J shed 7 bases, with 14 bases lying between them. There are 14 residues in the CDR3. Looked up from germline, CDR1 is SNHLY and CDR2 is FYNNEI. CDR3 nucleotides: TGTGCCAGCAGTGCTATTAAGGGGTCCCAGCCCCAGCATTTT. Amino acids: CASSAIKGSQPQHF.

J is TRBJ1-2 and V is TRBV21-1. TRBV21-1 is given as a pseudogene. The CDR3 sequence is 14 residues long. CDR3 sequence reads: CASSFPGLHRGYTF. The DNA of the CDR3 is TGTGCCAGCAGCTTCCCGGGACTTCACCGAGGCTACACCTTC.